This T cell receptor beta chain is from a study of blood T cell repertoires in COVID-19. The wider study: Acute and convalescent COVID-19 specimens originated in the United States, Italy and Spain.

Participants were placed into cohorts based on the clinical history they reported. As handled by the study authors: Researchers report that nucleated cell counts were estimated from reference gene primer amplification. Data came from immunoSEQ multiplex PCR; TCRdb stores just in-frame clones and leaves some out. V and J calls and clone size are as listed in that table; D and trimming were resolved from the DNA. The sample holds approximately 200,000 clones, about 82% seen once. J lost 7 bases, V lost 5 bases, and 11 bases had no gene match. Germline V lookup: CDR1 SEHNR, CDR2 FQNEAQ (reference sequence). CDR3 size: 15 residues. This clone was counted once.

The chain carries TRBV7-9 and TRBJ1-2, with TRBD1 matching 9 bases. Sequenced input: PBMCs or T cells enriched from blood (not recorded which). This sequence was found in a woman in her 30s who had recovered from COVID-19. CDR3 protein: CASSPRDRVQRGYTF. In DNA form, the CDR3 reads TGTGCCAGCAGCCCCCGGGACAGGGTTCAGCGTGGCTACACCTTC.